The 9 T cell receptor beta chains in this list originate from one sample, sequenced in a study of cytomegalovirus exposure and HLA in healthy donors. It was with 60 Vbeta and 13 Jbeta primers that the PCR ran. The table came from immunoSEQ multiplex PCR; TCRdb's copy has only in-frame clones and leaves some out. The sample holds about 98,000 clones; 80% to 90% are singletons and the top ten take roughly 1.4%. The sample comprised PBMCs. All receptors derive from a man aged 40-49 years in good health and CMV-seronegative.

The CDR3 nucleotides read TGCGCCAGCAGCGCTGGCCATGGGAGCTCCTACGAGCAGTACTTC. Amino acids: CASSAGHGSSYEQYF. V usage is TRBV5-1 and J usage is TRBJ2-7, with TRBD2 as a possible D gene (5 bases). This CDR3 has 15 residues. Trimming stripped 4 bases from V and 0 bases from J, with 14 bases between. Germline V gene sequence: CDR1 SGHRS, CDR2 YFSETQ.

The V call is TRBV13, the J call TRBJ2-7, with D unclear. The germline gives CDR1 PRHDT, CDR2 FYEKMQ (reference sequence). This CDR3 contains 14 residues. Trimming removed 2 bases at V and 7 bases at J, with 15 bases between. Here the CDR3 reads CASSLSRLNDEQYF. CDR3 nucleotides: TGTGCCAGCAGCTTATCGCGGCTGAACGATGAGCAGTACTTC.

V and J are TRBV5-6 and TRBJ2-7, with 7 nucleotides matching TRBD1. Germline assignment: CDR1 SGHDT and CDR2 YYEEEE. The V and J ends lost 4 bases and 4 bases, in that order; junction bases with no gene match: 14. The CDR3 contains 16 residues. CDR3 residues: CASSTDRARSYYEQYF. CDR3 bases: TGTGCCAGCAGCACAGACAGGGCCCGCAGTTATTACGAGCAGTACTTC. Together with reference TRBV5-6 and TRBJ2-7, the CDR3 gives the full variable domain: DAGVTQSPTHLIKTRGQQVTLRCSPKSGHDTVSWYQQALGQGPQFIFQYYEEEERQRGNFPDRFSGHQFPNYSSELNVNALLLGDSALYLCASSTDRARSYYEQYFGPGTRLTVT.

The chain uses TRBV6-5 and TRBJ1-2; 7 bases fit TRBD1. V trimming: 4 bases; J trimming: 8 bases; junction bases outside the gene matches: 16. Germline assignment: CDR1 MNHEY and CDR2 SVGAGI. This CDR3 spans 16 amino acids. The DNA of the CDR3 is TGTGCCAGCAGTTCCTATTCGAAGACAGGGAGCGACGGCTACACCTTC. This encodes CASSSYSKTGSDGYTF.

The chain employs TRBV5-1 and TRBJ1-6, with no clear D. This CDR3 spans 15 amino acids. Trimming took off 0 bases at V and 8 bases at J, with 12 bases between the two ends. The germline CDR1 and CDR2 sequences are SGHRS and YFSETQ. The CDR3 spells CASSLAEGEHSPLHF. The CDR3 DNA reads as TGCGCCAGCAGCTTGGCGGAGGGTGAGCATTCACCCCTCCACTTT.

The chain employs TRBV27 and TRBJ1-2, with 7 bases matching TRBD1. V shed 5 bases and J 3 bases; nucleotides not matched to a gene: 6. Germline CDR1 and CDR2: MNHEY and SMNVEV (reference sequence). CDR3 length equals 14 residues. CDR3 sequence: CASSKTGMDYGYTF. The CDR3 nucleotides are TGTGCCAGCAGTAAGACAGGGATGGACTATGGCTACACCTTC.

The rearrangement joins TRBV6-5 to TRBJ1-6, with D perhaps TRBD1 (5 bases). The CDR3 extends over 14 amino acids. Germline loops: CDR1 MNHEY, CDR2 SVGAGI. Trimming removed 2 bases at V and 8 bases at J, with 10 bases between. The DNA for the CDR3 is TGTGCCAGCAGTTACGGGATCAGGGATTCACCCCTCCACTTT. It codes for CASSYGIRDSPLHF.

The chain couples TRBV28 to TRBJ1-5; 7 nucleotides match TRBD1. CDR3 length: 15 amino acids. Germline trimming cut 6 bases from V and 6 bases from J; bases unmatched to any gene: 11. Looked up from germline, CDR1 is MDHEN and CDR2 is SYDVKM. The CDR3 DNA sequence: TGTGCCAGCAGGGGGGGAACAGGGGCTGGTCAGCCCCAGCATTTT. Its translation is CASRGGTGAGQPQHF.

This chain joins TRBV10-3 and TRBJ1-1; a possible D gene is TRBD1 (5 bases). Germline values: CDR1 ENHRY, CDR2 SYGVKD. The CDR3 spans 13 residues. V shed 9 bases and J shed 3 bases, with 14 bases lying between them. DNA of the CDR3: TGTGCCATTAAAAGGTGGGGGGACACTGAAGCTTTCTTT. Its protein product is CAIKRWGDTEAFF.